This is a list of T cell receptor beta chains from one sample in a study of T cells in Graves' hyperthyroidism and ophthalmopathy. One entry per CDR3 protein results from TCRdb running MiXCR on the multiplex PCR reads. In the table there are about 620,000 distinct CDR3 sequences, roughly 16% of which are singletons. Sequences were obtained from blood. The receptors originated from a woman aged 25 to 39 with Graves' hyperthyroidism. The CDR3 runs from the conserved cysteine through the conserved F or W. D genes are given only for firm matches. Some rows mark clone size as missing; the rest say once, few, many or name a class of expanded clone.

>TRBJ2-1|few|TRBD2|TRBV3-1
TGTGCCAGCAGCCAACTAGGACTAGCGGAGTACAATGAGCAGTTCTTC
CASSQLGLAEYNEQFF
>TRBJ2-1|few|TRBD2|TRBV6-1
TGTGCCAGCAGCCCCCCCCCGGGACTAGCGGGAGAAAGAGGGGGGAGCTCCTACAATGAGCAGTTCTTC
CASSPPPGLAGERGGSSYNEQFF
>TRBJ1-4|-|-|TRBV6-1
TGTGCCAGCACCCCCGACAGGAGGAATGAAAAACTGTTTTTT
CASTPDRRNEKLFF
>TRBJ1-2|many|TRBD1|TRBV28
TGTGCCAGCAGTCCCCATCCCACTACAGGGGTGGGATATGGCTACACCTTC
CASSPHPTTGVGYGYTF
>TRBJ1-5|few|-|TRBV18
TGTGCCAGCTCACCACCGTCGGCAAGAAATCAGCCCCAGCATTTT
CASSPPSARNQPQHF
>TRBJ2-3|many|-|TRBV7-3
TGTGCCAGCAGCTCCCCGACAAGTTCAGATACGCAGTATTTT
CASSSPTSSDTQYF
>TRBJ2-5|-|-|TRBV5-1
TGCGCCAGCAGCTATCAGGGTGAGGAGACCCAGTACTTC
CASSYQGEETQYF
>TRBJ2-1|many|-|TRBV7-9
TGTGCCAGCAGCAAAGCCGGGACGTCGTCCTACAATGAGCAGTTCTTC
CASSKAGTSSYNEQFF
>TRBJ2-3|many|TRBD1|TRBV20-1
TGCAGTGCACCTCGAGGGACAGGTAGCACAGATACGCAGTATTTT
CSAPRGTGSTDTQYF
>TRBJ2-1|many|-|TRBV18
TGTGCCAGCTCACCACCGGCTCCTTCCAATGAGCAGTTCTTC
CASSPPAPSNEQFF
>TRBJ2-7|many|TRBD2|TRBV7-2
TGTGCCAGCAGCCTGGGACTATTCCCCTCCTACGAGCAGTACTTC
CASSLGLFPSYEQYF
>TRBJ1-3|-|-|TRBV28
TGTGCCAGCAGCCTAACTACGGAAAGACTCTCTGGAAACACCATATATTTT
CASSLTTERLSGNTIYF
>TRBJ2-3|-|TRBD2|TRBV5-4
TGTGCCAGCAGCTTGGGGGGCGGGAGCGGCACAGATACGCAGTATTTT
CASSLGGGSGTDTQYF
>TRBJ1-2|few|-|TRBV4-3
TGCGCCAGCAGCTCCCGACATTCGGGCGGCTATGGCTACACCTTC
CASSSRHSGGYGYTF
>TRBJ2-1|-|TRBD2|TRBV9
TGTGCCAGCACGAAAGGCGGGAGGGTCCACAGTGAGCAGTTCTTC
CASTKGGRVHSEQFF
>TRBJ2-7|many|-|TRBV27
TGTGCCAGCAGTCGCGGCCAGCGGACCTACGAGCAGTACTTC
CASSRGQRTYEQYF
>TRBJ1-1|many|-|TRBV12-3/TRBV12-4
TGTGCCAGCAGTTTGTATGTAGGCGCTGAAGCTTTCTTT
CASSLYVGAEAFF
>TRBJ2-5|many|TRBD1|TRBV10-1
TGCGCCAGCAGTGAGGGAATTTGGACAGGGGAAGAGACCCAGTACTTC
CASSEGIWTGEETQYF
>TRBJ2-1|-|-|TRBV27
TGTGCCAGCAGTTTACTAGCCACACGGCCCAATGAGCAGTTCTTC
CASSLLATRPNEQFF
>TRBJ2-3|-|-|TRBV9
TGTGCCAGCAGCGTAGCTACGACCGGGGCAGGGGCAGATACGCAGTATTTT
CASSVATTGAGADTQYF
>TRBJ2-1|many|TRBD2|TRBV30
TGTGCCTGGAGGGGGGGTAGCGGGACATGGAATGAGCAGTTCTTC
CAWRGGSGTWNEQFF
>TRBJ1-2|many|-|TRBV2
TGTGCCAGCAGTCGTTCGGTGAACTATGGCTACACCTTC
CASSRSVNYGYTF